Given below is one TCR beta chain in context. Its antigen target is currently unknown. Qualities for individual bases were not recorded, and no much larger clone is one base off. The CDR3 sequence holds 13 residues, the cysteine and phenylalanine included. The CDR3 DNA has 39 bases and is translated from base 1. Via the germline V gene (reference sequence), CDR1 is MNHEY and CDR2 SMNVEV. V is reduced by 0 bases and J by 3 bases, leaving a spacing of 5 bases between them. The source of the sample is a study of identical twins listed by TCRdb under 2016. In terms of the full investigation: To test whether fetal clonotypes persist, the study used deep sequencing on TCR alpha and beta repertoires from monozygotic twins, unrelated adults of various ages, and cord blood. To rule out contamination, the twin experiments were replicated at different times with different library preparation protocols.

Study-level results and caveats: Because the same donors could not be followed over many years, conclusions were based on cross-sectional statistical analysis. Compared with coincidental sharing between unrelated individuals, out-of-frame TCR alpha sequences shared between twins had an excess of sequences with low generation probability. Invariant T cells such as MAIT and iNKT could partly confound zero-insertion analyses, though diverse VJ usage argued against this for most clonotypes. Excess twin sharing in beta out-of-frame sequences was weaker because fewer shared sequences lowered the signal-to-noise ratio. Out-of-frame TCR alpha sharing in monozygotic twins was systematically underestimated by recombination models, whereas sharing between unrelated individuals was in agreement with the recombination models. Abundant cord blood beta clonotypes carried fewer insertions; young adult naive repertoires showed a weaker similar trend, while memory repertoires showed none.

Every donor was a healthy Caucasian. The twin cohort consisted of three pairs of female monozygotic twins, all aged about 18 to 29 years. Miltenyi CD45RO+ enrichment and human naive T-cell isolation kits were used to isolate memory (CD45RO+) and naive T cells from PBMC. Library prep was done by 5' RACE. This sample was sequenced with an Illumina HiSeq 2000. Template switching added a universal primer binding site, and the final cDNA carried a unique molecular identifier that allowed TCR cDNA molecules to be counted accurately. Specific primers in the conserved constant-segment region were used to synthesize first-strand cDNA for TCR alpha and beta chains. To control for contamination, every cDNA library carried two barcodes: a SMART-Mk sample barcode plus Illumina barcodes. Two successive PCR steps introduced TruSeq adapter sequences along with Illumina sample barcodes. The Illumina HiSeq platform was used with custom primers to sequence TCR alpha and beta cDNA libraries. In the paper's pipeline: Raw reads were processed with MiGEC to extract unique molecular identifiers, and MiXCR was used to determine CDR3 positions. For each individual, recombination models were inferred using an EM algorithm with the repgenHMM and IGoR tools. The analysis of shared clonotypes was done with the tcR package in R, with sharing normalized by the product of cloneset sizes. Out-of-frame nonproductive sequences were analyzed to study raw recombination free of thymic and clonal selection effects. The public reads were reprocessed in TCRdb via fastp at Q25 and MiXCR, keeping in-frame beta chains. Each CDR3 protein gets just one entry, which takes the most common genes and DNA from the rows behind it. TCRdb assigned the V and J calls; the authors' analysis was not used. The sample table shows 200,000 to 250,000 distinct CDR3 sequences, and about an eighth are seen once. The ten largest clonotypes hold about 4% of the sample.

These data also featured in a second study, about yellow fever vaccine responses in identical twins. Per that second paper: The T cell response to vaccination in identical twins was reported by the authors to appear partly convergent and partly personalized. In the study, vaccine-responding T cell clones were precisely tracked in identical twins.

This sequence uses TRBV27 and TRBJ1-1, with the D gene call left open. This clonotype originated in a woman younger than 30 in good health. The sample consisted of memory (CD45RO+) T cells sorted from blood. The cell subset or site label corresponds to: CD45RO+ enriched T cells. DNA sequence: TGTGCCAGCAGTTTATCGTTCTACACTGAAGCTTTCTTT. Its translation is CASSLSFYTEAFF.